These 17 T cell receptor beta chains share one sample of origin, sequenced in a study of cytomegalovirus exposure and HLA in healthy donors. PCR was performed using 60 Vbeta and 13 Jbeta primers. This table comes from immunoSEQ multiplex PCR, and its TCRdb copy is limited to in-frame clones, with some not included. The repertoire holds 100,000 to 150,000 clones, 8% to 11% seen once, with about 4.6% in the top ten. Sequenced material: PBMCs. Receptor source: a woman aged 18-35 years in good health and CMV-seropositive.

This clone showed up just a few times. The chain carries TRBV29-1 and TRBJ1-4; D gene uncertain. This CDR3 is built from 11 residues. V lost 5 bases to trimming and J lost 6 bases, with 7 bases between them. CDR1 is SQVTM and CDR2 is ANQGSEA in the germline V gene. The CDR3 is CSVRRDEKLFF. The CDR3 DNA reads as TGCAGCGTTCGCCGGGATGAAAAACTGTTTTTT. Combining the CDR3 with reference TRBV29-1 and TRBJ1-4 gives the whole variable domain SAVISQKPSRDICQRGTSLTIQCQVDSQVTMMFWYRQQPGQSLTLIATANQGSEATYESGFVIDKFPISRPNLTFSTLTVSNMSPEDSSIYLCSVRRDEKLFFGSGTQLSVL.

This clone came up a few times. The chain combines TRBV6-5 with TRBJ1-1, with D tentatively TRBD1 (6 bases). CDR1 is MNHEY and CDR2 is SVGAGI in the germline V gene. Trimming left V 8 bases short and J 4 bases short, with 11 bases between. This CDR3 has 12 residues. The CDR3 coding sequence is TGTGCCAGCGGGGGGGCTACCACTGAAGCTTTCTTT. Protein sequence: CASGGATTEAFF.

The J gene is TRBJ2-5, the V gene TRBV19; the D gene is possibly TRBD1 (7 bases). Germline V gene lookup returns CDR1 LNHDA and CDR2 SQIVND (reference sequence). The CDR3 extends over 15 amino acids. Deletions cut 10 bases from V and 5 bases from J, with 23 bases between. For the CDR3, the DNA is TGTGCCACCGGTGCTGGGGCAGGGGGGTTCGAGACCCAGTACTTC. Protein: CATGAGAGGFETQYF.

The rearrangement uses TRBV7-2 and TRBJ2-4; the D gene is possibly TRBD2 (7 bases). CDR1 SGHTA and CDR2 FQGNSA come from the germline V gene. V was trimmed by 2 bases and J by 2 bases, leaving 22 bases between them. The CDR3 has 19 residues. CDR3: CASSLRGEAGEPTKNIQYF. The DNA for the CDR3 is TGTGCCAGCAGCTTAAGGGGGGAGGCGGGAGAGCCGACCAAAAACATTCAGTACTTC.

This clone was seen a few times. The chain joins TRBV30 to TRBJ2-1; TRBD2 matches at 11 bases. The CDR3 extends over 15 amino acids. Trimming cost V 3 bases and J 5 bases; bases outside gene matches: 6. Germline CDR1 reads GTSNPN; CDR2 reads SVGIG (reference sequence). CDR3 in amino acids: CAWRRSGRVHNEQFF. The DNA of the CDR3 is TGTGCCTGGAGACGTAGCGGGAGGGTCCACAATGAGCAGTTCTTC.

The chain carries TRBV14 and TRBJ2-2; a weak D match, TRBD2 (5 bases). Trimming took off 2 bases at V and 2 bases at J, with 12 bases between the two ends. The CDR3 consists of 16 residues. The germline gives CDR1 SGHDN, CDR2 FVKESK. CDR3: CASSQTGRGNTGELFF. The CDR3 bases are TGTGCCAGCAGCCAAACCGGCCGGGGAAACACCGGGGAGCTGTTTTTT. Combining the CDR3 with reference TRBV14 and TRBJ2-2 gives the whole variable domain EAGVTQFPSHSVIEKGQTVTLRCDPISGHDNLYWYRRVMGKEIKFLLHFVKESKQDESGMPNNRFLAERTGGTYSTLKVQPAELEDSGVYFCASSQTGRGNTGELFFGEGSRLTVL.

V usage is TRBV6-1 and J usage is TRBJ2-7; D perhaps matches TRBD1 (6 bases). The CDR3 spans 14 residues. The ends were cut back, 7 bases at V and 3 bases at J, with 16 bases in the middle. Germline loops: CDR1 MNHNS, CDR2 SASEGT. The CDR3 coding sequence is TGTGCCAGCAAGAGGACAGAGATTATCTACGAGCAGTACTTC. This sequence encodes CASKRTEIIYEQYF.

The CDR3 region has the DNA TGTGCCAGCAGTCTACAGGGGGCGGACACTGAAGCTTTCTTT. Encoded protein: CASSLQGADTEAFF. The genes are TRBV2 and TRBJ1-1, with 9 nucleotides matching TRBD1. Germline V gene sequence: CDR1 SNHLY, CDR2 FYNNEI. With 5 bases clipped from V and 3 bases from J, the junction kept 4 bases outside the gene matches. CDR3 length: 14 amino acids.

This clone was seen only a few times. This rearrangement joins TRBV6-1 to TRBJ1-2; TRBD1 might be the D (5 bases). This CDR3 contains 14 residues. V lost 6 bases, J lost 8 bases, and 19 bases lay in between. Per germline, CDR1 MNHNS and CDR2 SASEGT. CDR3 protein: CASRTGLRQRGYTF. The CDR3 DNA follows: TGTGCCAGCAGGACGGGACTCCGCCAGAGGGGCTACACCTTC.

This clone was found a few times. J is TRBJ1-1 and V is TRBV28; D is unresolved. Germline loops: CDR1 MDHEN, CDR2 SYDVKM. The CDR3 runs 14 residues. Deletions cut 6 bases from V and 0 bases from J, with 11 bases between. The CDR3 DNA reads TGTGCCAGCAGATCGGGAAAATTGAACACTGAAGCTTTCTTT. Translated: CASRSGKLNTEAFF.

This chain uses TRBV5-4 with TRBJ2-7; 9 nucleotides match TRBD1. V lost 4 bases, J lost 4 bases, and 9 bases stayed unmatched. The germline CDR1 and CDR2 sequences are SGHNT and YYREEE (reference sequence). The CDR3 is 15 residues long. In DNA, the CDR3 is TGTGCCAGCAGCCTAACAGGGGGCAAGGTTTACGAGCAGTACTTC. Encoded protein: CASSLTGGKVYEQYF.

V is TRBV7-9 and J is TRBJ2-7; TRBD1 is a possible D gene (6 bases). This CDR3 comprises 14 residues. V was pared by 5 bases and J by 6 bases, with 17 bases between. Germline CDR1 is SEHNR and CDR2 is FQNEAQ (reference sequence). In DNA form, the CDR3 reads TGTGCCAGCAGCCTCCAGGGGAAGTTAGGCGAGCAGTACTTC. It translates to CASSLQGKLGEQYF. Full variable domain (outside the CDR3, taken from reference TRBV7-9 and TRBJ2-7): DTGVSQNPRHKITKRGQNVTFRCDPISEHNRLYWYRQTLGQGPEFLTYFQNEAQLEKSRLLSDRFSAERPKGSFSTLEIQRTEQGDSAMYLCASSLQGKLGEQYFGPGTRLTVT.

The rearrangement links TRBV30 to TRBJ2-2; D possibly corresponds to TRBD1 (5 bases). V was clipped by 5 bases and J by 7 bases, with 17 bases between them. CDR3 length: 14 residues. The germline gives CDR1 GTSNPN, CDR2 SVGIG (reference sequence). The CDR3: CAWRRETYIGELFF. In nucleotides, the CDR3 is TGTGCCTGGCGCAGGGAAACGTATATCGGGGAGCTGTTTTTT.

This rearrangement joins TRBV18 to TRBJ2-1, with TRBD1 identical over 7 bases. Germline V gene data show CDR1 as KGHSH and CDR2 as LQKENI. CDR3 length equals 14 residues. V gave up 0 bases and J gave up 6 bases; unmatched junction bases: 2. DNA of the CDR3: TGTGCCAGCTCACCACCGACAGGGTCCAATGAGCAGTTCTTC. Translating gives CASSPPTGSNEQFF.

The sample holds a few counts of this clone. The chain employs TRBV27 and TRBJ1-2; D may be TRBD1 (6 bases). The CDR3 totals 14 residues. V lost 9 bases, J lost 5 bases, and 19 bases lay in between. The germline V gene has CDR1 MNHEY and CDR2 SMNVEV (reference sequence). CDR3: CASSKTGSLYGYTF. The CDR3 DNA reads TGTGCCAGTAGTAAAACAGGGTCGCTTTATGGCTACACCTTC.

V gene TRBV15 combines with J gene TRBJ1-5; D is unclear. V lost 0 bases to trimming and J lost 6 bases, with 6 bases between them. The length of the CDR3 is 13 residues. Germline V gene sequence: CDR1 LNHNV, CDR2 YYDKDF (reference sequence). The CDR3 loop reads CATSRDTGQPQHF. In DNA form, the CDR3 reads TGTGCCACCAGCAGAGATACGGGTCAGCCCCAGCATTTT.

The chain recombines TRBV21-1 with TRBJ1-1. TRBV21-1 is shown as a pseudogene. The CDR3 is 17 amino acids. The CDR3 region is CASTQGRGKVCLAEAFF. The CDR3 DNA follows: TGTGCCAGCACCCAGGGGAGGGGTAAAGTCTGTCTCGCTGAAGCTTTCTTT.